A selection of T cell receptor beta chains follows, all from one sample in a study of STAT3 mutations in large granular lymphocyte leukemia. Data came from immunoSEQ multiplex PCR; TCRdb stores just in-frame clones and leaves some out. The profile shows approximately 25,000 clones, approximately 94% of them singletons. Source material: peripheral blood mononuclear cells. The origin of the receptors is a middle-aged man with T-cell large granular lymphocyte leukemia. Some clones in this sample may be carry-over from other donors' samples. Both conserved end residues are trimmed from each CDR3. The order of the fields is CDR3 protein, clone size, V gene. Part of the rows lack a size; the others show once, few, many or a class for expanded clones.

cdr3_aa: SGGTASSYGYT; clone_size: few; v_call: TRBV29-1
cdr3_aa: ASRRDRGPYEQY; clone_size: NA; v_call: TRBV28
cdr3_aa: ASSLAWEGGLDEQF; clone_size: NA; v_call: TRBV7-6
cdr3_aa: ASSSNSGTFGYT; clone_size: few; v_call: TRBV5-1
cdr3_aa: ASSLVPVRQTEAF; clone_size: NA; v_call: TRBV7-9
cdr3_aa: ASSLVQGGEKLF; clone_size: NA; v_call: TRBV5-1
cdr3_aa: ASSPTGAGFF; clone_size: NA; v_call: TRBV27
cdr3_aa: ASSGTGVSPLH; clone_size: NA; v_call: TRBV28
cdr3_aa: AWGDGAGAETQY; clone_size: NA; v_call: TRBV30
cdr3_aa: ASSQDIPSGGGNTGELF; clone_size: NA; v_call: TRBV4-3
cdr3_aa: AWSVPGNYEQY; clone_size: NA; v_call: TRBV30
cdr3_aa: ATWGRGRSGELF; clone_size: NA; v_call: TRBV19
cdr3_aa: ASSATAGSPLH; clone_size: once; v_call: TRBV10-2
cdr3_aa: ASPRDRISYEQY; clone_size: NA; v_call: TRBV6-4
cdr3_aa: ATVESALGMGEQY; clone_size: NA; v_call: TRBV6-5
cdr3_aa: ATSGLRDTTTYEQY; clone_size: once; v_call: TRBV15
cdr3_aa: ASSYSWQGGSYEQY; clone_size: NA; v_call: TRBV6-5
cdr3_aa: ASSLRTGGYEQY; clone_size: NA; v_call: TRBV5-4
cdr3_aa: ASTEGLGGTDTQY; clone_size: NA; v_call: TRBV2
cdr3_aa: ASSFTRTALAYGYT; clone_size: NA; v_call: TRBV5-5
cdr3_aa: AWTLGGTSYEQY; clone_size: NA; v_call: TRBV30
cdr3_aa: ASSMRGFYEQY; clone_size: few; v_call: TRBV28
cdr3_aa: SASRLDEQF; clone_size: NA; v_call: TRBV20-1
cdr3_aa: ASSKAHGSQETQY; clone_size: NA; v_call: TRBV21-1
cdr3_aa: ASSLDDRGLTEAF; clone_size: NA; v_call: TRBV5-1
cdr3_aa: ASSRFGQVNEKLF; clone_size: NA; v_call: TRBV18
cdr3_aa: ASRQSGQGTSEAF; clone_size: NA; v_call: TRBV5-6
cdr3_aa: AWKNIFGQENTGELF; clone_size: NA; v_call: TRBV30
cdr3_aa: ASSLIGGDTEAF; clone_size: NA; v_call: TRBV27
cdr3_aa: ASSEDKRNTIY; clone_size: medium-sized; v_call: TRBV28
cdr3_aa: AWSVGYGYT; clone_size: NA; v_call: TRBV30
cdr3_aa: ASSLSGQTNYGYT; clone_size: NA; v_call: TRBV5-5
cdr3_aa: ASSLSGMQSQPQH; clone_size: NA; v_call: TRBV5-1
cdr3_aa: ASRGAGMNTEAF; clone_size: NA; v_call: TRBV25-1
cdr3_aa: ASREQGADYGYT; clone_size: NA; v_call: TRBV6-6
cdr3_aa: ASSRSGNYNEQF; clone_size: NA; v_call: TRBV6-1
cdr3_aa: ASSIDRSGSYNEQF; clone_size: NA; v_call: TRBV19
cdr3_aa: ASSVGQYYNEQF; clone_size: NA; v_call: TRBV9
cdr3_aa: SAGTGGGYT; clone_size: once; v_call: TRBV20-1
cdr3_aa: ASSWGGGAGELF; clone_size: NA; v_call: TRBV5-1
cdr3_aa: ASSPSNEQY; clone_size: once; v_call: TRBV18
cdr3_aa: ASIIGRVQPQH; clone_size: NA; v_call: TRBV21-1